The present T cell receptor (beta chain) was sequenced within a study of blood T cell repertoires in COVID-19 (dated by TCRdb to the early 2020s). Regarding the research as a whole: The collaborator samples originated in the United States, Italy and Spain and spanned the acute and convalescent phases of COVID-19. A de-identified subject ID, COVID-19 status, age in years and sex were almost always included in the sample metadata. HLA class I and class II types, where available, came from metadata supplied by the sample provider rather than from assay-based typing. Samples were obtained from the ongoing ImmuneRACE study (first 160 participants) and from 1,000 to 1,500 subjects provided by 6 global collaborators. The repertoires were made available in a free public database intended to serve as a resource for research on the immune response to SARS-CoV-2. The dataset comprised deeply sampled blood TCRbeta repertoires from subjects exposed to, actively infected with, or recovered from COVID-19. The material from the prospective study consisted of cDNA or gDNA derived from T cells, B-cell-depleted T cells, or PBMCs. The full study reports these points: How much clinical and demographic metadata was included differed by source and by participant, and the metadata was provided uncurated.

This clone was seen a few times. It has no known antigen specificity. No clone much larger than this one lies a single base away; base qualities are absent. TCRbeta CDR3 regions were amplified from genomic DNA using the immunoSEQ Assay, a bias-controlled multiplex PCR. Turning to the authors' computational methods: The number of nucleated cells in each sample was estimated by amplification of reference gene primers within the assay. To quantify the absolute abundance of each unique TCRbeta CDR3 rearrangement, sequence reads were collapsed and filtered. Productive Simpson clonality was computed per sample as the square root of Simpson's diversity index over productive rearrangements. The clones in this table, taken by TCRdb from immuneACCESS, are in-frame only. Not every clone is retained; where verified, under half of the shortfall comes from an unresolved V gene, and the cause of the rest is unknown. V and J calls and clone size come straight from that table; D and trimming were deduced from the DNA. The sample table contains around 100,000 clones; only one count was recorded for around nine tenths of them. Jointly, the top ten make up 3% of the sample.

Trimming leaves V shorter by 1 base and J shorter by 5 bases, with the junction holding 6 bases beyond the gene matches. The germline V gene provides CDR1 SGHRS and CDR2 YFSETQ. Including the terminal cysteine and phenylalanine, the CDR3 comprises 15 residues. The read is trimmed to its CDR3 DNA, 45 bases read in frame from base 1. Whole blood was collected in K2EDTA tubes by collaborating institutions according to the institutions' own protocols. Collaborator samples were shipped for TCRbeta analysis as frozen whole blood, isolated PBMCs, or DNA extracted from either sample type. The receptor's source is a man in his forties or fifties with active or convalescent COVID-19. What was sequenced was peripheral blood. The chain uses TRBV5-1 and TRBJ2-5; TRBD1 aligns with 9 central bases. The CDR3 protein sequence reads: CASSLRTGVEETQYF. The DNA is TGCGCCAGCAGCTTGAGGACAGGGGTGGAGGAGACCCAGTACTTC.